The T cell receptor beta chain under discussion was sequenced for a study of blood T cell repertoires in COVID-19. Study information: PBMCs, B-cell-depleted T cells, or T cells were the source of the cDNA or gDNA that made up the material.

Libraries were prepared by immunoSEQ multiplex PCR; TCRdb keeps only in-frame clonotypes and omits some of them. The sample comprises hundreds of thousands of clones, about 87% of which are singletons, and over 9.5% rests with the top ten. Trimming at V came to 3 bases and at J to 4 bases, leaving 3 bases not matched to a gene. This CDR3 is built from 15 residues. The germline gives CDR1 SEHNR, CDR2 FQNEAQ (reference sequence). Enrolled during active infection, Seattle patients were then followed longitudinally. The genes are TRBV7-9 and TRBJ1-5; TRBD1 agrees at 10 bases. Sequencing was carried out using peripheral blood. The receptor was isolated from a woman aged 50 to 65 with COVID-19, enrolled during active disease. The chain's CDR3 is CASSFGTGANQPQHF. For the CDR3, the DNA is TGTGCCAGCAGCTTTGGGACAGGGGCAAATCAGCCCCAGCATTTT.